Presented here are 9 T cell receptor beta chains from one specimen sequenced in a study of T-cell memory formation after mild COVID-19. Each CDR3 protein is one row after TCRdb ran MiXCR on the 5' RACE reads. The profile shows hundreds of thousands of distinct CDR3 sequences, more than 15% of them singletons. Source material: PBMCs or a T cell subset sorted from them (not recorded which). The receptors stem from an adult woman who had mild COVID-19 (a few samples of this study predate the infection). Cell type and time point are not known.

Turning to this clonotype: A junction boundary mismatches the germline segment, possibly from a read error. This sequence joins TRBV20-1 and TRBJ1-1; a possible D gene is TRBD1 (6 bases). The CDR3 contains 12 residues. Germline CDR1 and CDR2: DFQATT and SNEGSKA (reference sequence). CDR3 region: CSAISYRDEALF. CDR3 nucleotide sequence: TGCAGTGCTATCTCTTACAGGGATGAAGCTTTATTT.

This chain joins TRBV7-9 and TRBJ2-1; 7 bases map to TRBD2. Germline V gene sequence: CDR1 SEHNR, CDR2 FQNEAQ (reference sequence). V dropped 4 bases and J dropped 8; count of bases not matched to a gene: 14. The CDR3 is 16 residues long. CDR3 in amino acids: CASSSSVGLEVYEQFF. The CDR3 DNA reads as TGTGCCAGCAGCTCGTCGGTAGGACTAGAGGTCTATGAGCAGTTCTTC.

A few counts support this clonotype. This chain joins TRBV7-8 and TRBJ1-1; D perhaps matches TRBD1 (6 bases). The CDR3 extends over 15 amino acids. V gave up 1 base and J gave up 4 bases, with 13 bases separating them. CDR1 SGHVS and CDR2 FQNEAQ come from the germline V gene. CDR3 DNA sequence: TGTGCCAGCAGCTTAGGGGCGACAGGATTCACTGAAGCTTTCTTT. It yields the protein CASSLGATGFTEAFF.

The table lists this clonotype with a few counts. The chain uses TRBV4-1 and TRBJ2-5; TRBD2 matches at 10 bases. There are 14 residues in the CDR3. The germline V gene has CDR1 MGHRA and CDR2 YSYEKL. V lost 4 bases to trimming and J lost 7 bases; unmatched junction nucleotides: 6. The CDR3 spells CASSLPSGGPTQYF. CDR3 DNA sequence: TGCGCCAGCAGCCTCCCTAGCGGGGGCCCGACCCAGTACTTC.

J is TRBJ2-1 and V is TRBV4-3, with 10 bases lining up with TRBD1. CDR1 LGHNA and CDR2 YSLEER come from the germline V gene. V trimming: 0 bases; J trimming: 14 bases; junction bases outside the gene matches: 7. CDR3 length: 14 residues. In nucleotides, the CDR3 is TGCGCCAGCAGCCAAGATCGGTCAGGGACAGGGGAGTTCTTC. Translating gives CASSQDRSGTGEFF.

With respect to this clonotype: The junction and the germline gene differ at one end; a read error may be behind it. The chain joins TRBV6-4 to TRBJ1-2; 10 nucleotides line up with TRBD1. The V gene's germline CDR1 is MRHNA and CDR2 SNTAGT. The CDR3 length is 16 residues. The CDR3 sequence is CATSDSGTGDVRGYTF. The CDR3 DNA is TGTGCCACCAGTGACTCCGGGACAGGGGACGTTCGTGGCTACACCTTC.

The chain links TRBV11-2 to TRBJ2-1; D might be TRBD1 (6 bases). The CDR3 has 16 residues. Per germline, CDR1 SGHAT and CDR2 FQNNGV. V was trimmed by 0 bases and J by 6 bases, leaving 15 bases between them. The CDR3 nucleotides read TGTGCCAGCAGCTTAGATATATCGTCAGGGGCCAATGAGCAGTTCTTC. Protein product: CASSLDISSGANEQFF.

This chain joins TRBV24-1 and TRBJ2-7; 8 nucleotides agree with TRBD1. With 1 base clipped from V and 3 bases from J, the junction kept 4 bases outside the gene matches. Germline V CDR1 and CDR2: KGHDR, SFDVKD. The CDR3 covers 15 residues. The CDR3 region is CATSDFGTGGYEQYF. The CDR3 DNA reads TGTGCCACCAGTGATTTCGGGACAGGAGGCTACGAGCAGTACTTC.

The CDR3 spells CSVRGTGAFNYGYTF. The CDR3, as DNA: TGCAGCGTTCGAGGGACAGGGGCTTTTAACTATGGCTACACCTTC. The chain carries TRBV29-1 and TRBJ1-2; 10 nucleotides match TRBD1. The CDR3 loop spans 15 amino acids. Germline V CDR1 and CDR2: SQVTM, ANQGSEA. The V and J ends lost 5 bases and 1 base, in that order; junction bases with no gene match: 7.